The next 25 T cell receptor beta chains were all read from a single sample in a study of T cell responses to AZD1222 COVID-19 vaccine. Clones were sequenced by immunoSEQ multiplex PCR, and TCRdb holds only the in-frame ones, with some missing. The sample has around 170,000 clones, over 90% seen once. This sample comprised peripheral blood, obtained 28 days after the second AZD1222 dose. The receptors were gathered from an adult who received the AZD1222 COVID-19 vaccine.

The rearrangement uses TRBV1 and TRBJ1-4; the D call in the table, TRBD1, was not verified against the DNA. TRBV1 is a recognized pseudogene. The CDR3 contains 16 residues. In DNA form, the CDR3 reads TGCACCAGCAGCCAAGATCCGGACAGGGGGCTTGAAAAACTGTTTTTT. This translates into CTSSQDPDRGLEKLFF.

This rearrangement joins TRBV7-9 to TRBJ2-1; D unresolved. Trimming removed 7 bases at V and 0 bases at J, with 13 bases between. This CDR3 is 15 amino acids long. The germline V gene has CDR1 SEHNR and CDR2 FQNEAQ (reference sequence). Here the CDR3 DNA reads TGTGCCAGCACCCATGAATTGAGCTCCTACAATGAGCAGTTCTTC. Protein sequence: CASTHELSSYNEQFF.

The chain recombines TRBV7-9 with TRBJ1-3, with 7 bases aligning to TRBD1. There are 15 residues in the CDR3. J lost 4 bases, V lost 3 bases, and 6 bases had no gene match. Germline CDR1 SEHNR, CDR2 FQNEAQ (reference sequence). The CDR3 DNA reads as TGTGCCAGCAGCTTCGAGGGGGCTCGCGGAAACACCATATATTTT. It codes for CASSFEGARGNTIYF. Combining the CDR3 with reference TRBV7-9 and TRBJ1-3 gives the whole variable domain DTGVSQNPRHKITKRGQNVTFRCDPISEHNRLYWYRQTLGQGPEFLTYFQNEAQLEKSRLLSDRFSAERPKGSFSTLEIQRTEQGDSAMYLCASSFEGARGNTIYFGEGSWLTVV.

The table lists this clone with a count of one. V and J are TRBV5-1 and TRBJ2-3; D might be TRBD2 (6 bases). The CDR3 totals 16 residues. V was trimmed by 5 bases and J by 6 bases, leaving 22 bases between them. Germline CDR1 and CDR2: SGHRS and YFSETQ. The CDR3 bases are TGCGCCAGCAGTGTTGGAGGGGTGGGCCGGAGGGATACGCAGTATTTT. It yields the protein CASSVGGVGRRDTQYF.

The chain is built from TRBV27 and TRBJ2-5; 9 bases fit TRBD1. The CDR3 loop spans 15 amino acids. The trim removed 5 bases at V and 7 bases at J, leaving 11 bases unmatched. In germline, CDR1 is MNHEY, CDR2 SMNVEV (reference sequence). The CDR3 bases are TGTGCCAGCAGTCCCCCGGGACAGGGAGGAGGGACCCAGTACTTC. This sequence encodes CASSPPGQGGGTQYF.

This clone has a single count. The gene calls are TRBV18 and TRBJ1-4; D is undetermined. The V and J ends lost 8 bases and 0 bases respectively, with 7 bases between them. CDR1 is KGHSH, CDR2 LQKENI, per germline. The CDR3 is made up of 13 amino acids. The CDR3 region is CASTGATNEKLFF. CDR3 in DNA: TGTGCCAGCACCGGTGCAACTAATGAAAAACTGTTTTTT.

The chain combines TRBV5-1 with TRBJ2-5; a possible D gene is TRBD1 (5 bases). This CDR3 comprises 16 residues. Deletions cut 0 bases from V and 0 bases from J, with 12 bases between. Germline values: CDR1 SGHRS, CDR2 YFSETQ. CDR3 sequence: CASSLGGGLYQETQYF. Written as DNA, the CDR3 is TGCGCCAGCAGCTTGGGGGGCGGTCTGTACCAAGAGACCCAGTACTTC. Based on the CDR3 plus reference TRBV5-1 and TRBJ2-5, the full variable domain is KAGVTQTPRYLIKTRGQQVTLSCSPISGHRSVSWYQQTPGQGLQFLFEYFSETQRNKGNFPGRFSGRQFSNSRSEMNVSTLELGDSALYLCASSLGGGLYQETQYFGPGTRLLVL.

The V call is TRBV6-2 or TRBV6-3, the J call TRBJ2-7, with D perhaps matching TRBD1 (6 bases). Germline-derived CDR1 and CDR2 are MNHEY and SVGEGT. Trimming stripped 5 bases from V and 3 bases from J, with 14 bases between. CDR3 length equals 14 residues. CDR3 DNA sequence: TGTGCCAGCAGTGCCATGACAGGTAGCTACGAGCAGTACTTC. It encodes CASSAMTGSYEQYF.

V usage is TRBV30 and J usage is TRBJ2-2; D possibly matches TRBD1 or TRBD2 (6 bases each). Trimming cost V 3 bases and J 4 bases, with 15 bases left between them. The germline V gene has CDR1 GTSNPN and CDR2 SVGIG (reference sequence). The CDR3 is 15 residues long. CDR3 bases: TGTGCCTGGAGCCCGACGGGGGCTGGCACCGGGGAGCTGTTTTTT. Translating gives CAWSPTGAGTGELFF.

V gene TRBV6-5 combines with J gene TRBJ2-3; weak D call: TRBD2 (6 bases). Germline assignment: CDR1 MNHEY and CDR2 SVGAGI. The V and J ends lost 11 bases and 2 bases respectively, with 14 bases between them. The CDR3 sequence is 13 residues long. The chain's CDR3 is CAARDLLTDTQYF. Here the CDR3 DNA reads TGTGCCGCCCGGGACTTGCTCACAGATACGCAGTATTTT.

The gene calls are TRBV28 and TRBJ1-2; 7 bases map to TRBD1. From germline, CDR1 is MDHEN and CDR2 SYDVKM. The CDR3 length is 13 residues. The V gene end was trimmed by 5 bases and the J gene end by 5 bases; junction bases not matched to a gene: 5. The CDR3, as DNA: TGTGCCAGCAGTCTGACAGGGCCGTATGGCTACACCTTC. Amino acid sequence: CASSLTGPYGYTF.

The rearrangement uses TRBV6-2 or TRBV6-3 and TRBJ2-2; tentative D call: TRBD2 (5 bases). With 5 bases removed from V and 4 bases from J, the gap between germline ends came to 20 bases. Germline CDR1 reads MNHEY; CDR2 reads SVGEGT. CDR3 length equals 17 residues. The CDR3 protein is CASSAGPRRYGTGELFF. Here the CDR3 DNA reads TGTGCCAGCAGTGCGGGCCCCCGGCGTTATGGCACCGGGGAGCTGTTTTTT.

The chain links TRBV1 to TRBJ1-4; TRBD1, as called in the table, went unchecked against the DNA. TRBV1 is flagged as a pseudogene. The CDR3 totals 16 residues. CDR3 loop: CTSELFTGRYDEKLFF. CDR3 nucleotides: TGCACCAGCGAACTTTTCACAGGGAGATATGATGAAAAACTGTTTTTT.

This clone occurred once. This chain connects TRBV2 to TRBJ2-2, with TRBD1 matching over 10 bases. V shed 6 bases and J 5 bases; nucleotides not matched to a gene: 6. Germline loops: CDR1 SNHLY, CDR2 FYNNEI. The CDR3 contains 15 residues. The CDR3 spells CASSAGQGGTGELFF. CDR3 in DNA: TGTGCCAGCAGCGCTGGACAGGGGGGAACCGGGGAGCTGTTTTTT.

The J gene is TRBJ2-7, the V gene TRBV6-5; no definite D call. This CDR3 is built from 12 residues. Trimming shortened V by 1 base and J by 12 bases, and 13 bases separated the two germline ends. Germline V CDR1 and CDR2: MNHEY, SVGAGI. CDR3: CASSYLGPPSYF. The CDR3 DNA reads as TGTGCCAGCAGTTACTTGGGCCCTCCTTCGTACTTC.

The CDR3 spells CASSFRGRQPQHF. The CDR3 DNA reads as TGTGCCAGCAGTTTCCGGGGGCGACAGCCCCAGCATTTT. This chain joins TRBV27 and TRBJ1-5; TRBD1 might be the D (6 bases). CDR3 length equals 13 residues. CDR1 MNHEY and CDR2 SMNVEV come from the germline V gene (reference sequence). Trimming removed 3 bases from V and 7 bases from J, with 10 bases in between.

The chain combines TRBV4-2 with TRBJ2-5; the D gene is possibly TRBD1 (5 bases). V lost 0 bases and J lost 5, with 13 bases in between. This CDR3 has 15 residues. Per germline, CDR1 LGHNA and CDR2 YNFKEQ. CDR3 in DNA: TGTGCCAGCAGCCAAGATCAGGGATCCTGGGAGACCCAGTACTTC. Encoded protein: CASSQDQGSWETQYF.

The chain carries TRBV3-1 (or the pseudogene TRBV3-2) and TRBJ2-2; D is uncertain. Trimming stripped 1 base from V and 5 bases from J, with 11 bases between. CDR3 size: 15 residues. Germline V gene sequence: CDR1 LGHDT, CDR2 YNNKEL (reference sequence). The CDR3, as DNA: TGTGCCAGCAGCCAAGTGGGCTTGTCAACCGGGGAGCTGTTTTTT. It specifies CASSQVGLSTGELFF.

This chain connects TRBV5-1 to TRBJ2-7; D gene unclear. Germline V CDR1 and CDR2: SGHRS, YFSETQ. The V end was cut by 0 bases, the J end by 3 bases, with 7 bases between. CDR3 size: 13 residues. CDR3 DNA: TGCGCCAGCAGCTTGGAGTACGTCTACGAGCAGTACTTC. Translated: CASSLEYVYEQYF. The full variable domain, rest sourced from reference TRBV5-1 and TRBJ2-7, is KAGVTQTPRYLIKTRGQQVTLSCSPISGHRSVSWYQQTPGQGLQFLFEYFSETQRNKGNFPGRFSGRQFSNSRSEMNVSTLELGDSALYLCASSLEYVYEQYFGPGTRLTVT.

The chain employs TRBV7-3 and TRBJ2-1; D call uncertain. CDR1 and CDR2 (germline): SGHTA, FQGTGA. The V end lost 1 base, the J end lost 10 bases, and 17 bases lay between the germline ends. CDR3 length: 15 residues. The CDR3 region has the DNA TGTGCCAGCAGCTTAAATCCAGGTCTCCGGGCCGAGCAGTTCTTC. Amino acid sequence: CASSLNPGLRAEQFF.

The chain recombines TRBV6-1 with TRBJ1-5; weak D call: TRBD1 (5 bases). V was pared by 1 base and J by 1 base, with 8 bases between. Per germline, CDR1 MNHNS and CDR2 SASEGT. The CDR3 has 15 amino acids. CDR3 nucleotides: TGTGCCAGCAGTGAAGGGGGGTACAGCAATCAGCCCCAGCATTTT. Translated: CASSEGGYSNQPQHF.

The genes are TRBV4-3 and TRBJ2-6, with a possible D match to TRBD1 (5 bases). The CDR3 covers 18 residues. Germline V gives CDR1 LGHNA, CDR2 YSLEER. The V gene lost 1 base and the J gene lost 0 bases, with 13 bases spanning the gap. CDR3 sequence reads: CASSQGQFLTSGANVLTF. CDR3 DNA: TGCGCCAGCAGCCAAGGACAGTTCCTTACCTCTGGGGCCAACGTCCTGACTTTC.

As regards this clone: This same CDR3 is encoded by further DNA sequences in the sample. This chain links TRBV6-5 with TRBJ2-7; 7 bases match TRBD1. The CDR3 spans 12 residues. CDR1 and CDR2 from the germline V gene are MNHEY and SVGAGI. Losses at the gene ends were 5 bases for V and 4 bases for J; bases not matched to a gene: 2. The DNA for the CDR3 is TGTGCCAGCAGTCCGGACAGGTACGAGCAGTACTTC. Translated: CASSPDRYEQYF.

The chain has TRBV6-5 and TRBJ1-2, with TRBD1 matching over 7 bases. Looked up from germline, CDR1 is MNHEY and CDR2 is SVGAGI. CDR3 length: 13 amino acids. Trimming removed 5 bases from V and 3 bases from J; junction bases left unmatched: 3. The CDR3 DNA is TGTGCCAGCAGTAGGACAGGCGACTATGGCTACACCTTC. Residues: CASSRTGDYGYTF.

A word on this clone: No conserved phenylalanine or tryptophan is present at the end of the CDR3, so a read error is the likely explanation. The limits of the CDR3 on the DNA are not certain, so only TCRdb's listed CDR3 is given. V gene TRBV13 combines with J gene TRBJ2-7; no check of the table's D call, TRBD1, against the DNA was made. Germline V gene lookup returns CDR1 PRHDT and CDR2 FYEKMQ (reference sequence). Including both end residues, the CDR3 is 10 amino acids long. The CDR3 reads CASSEDRGEP.